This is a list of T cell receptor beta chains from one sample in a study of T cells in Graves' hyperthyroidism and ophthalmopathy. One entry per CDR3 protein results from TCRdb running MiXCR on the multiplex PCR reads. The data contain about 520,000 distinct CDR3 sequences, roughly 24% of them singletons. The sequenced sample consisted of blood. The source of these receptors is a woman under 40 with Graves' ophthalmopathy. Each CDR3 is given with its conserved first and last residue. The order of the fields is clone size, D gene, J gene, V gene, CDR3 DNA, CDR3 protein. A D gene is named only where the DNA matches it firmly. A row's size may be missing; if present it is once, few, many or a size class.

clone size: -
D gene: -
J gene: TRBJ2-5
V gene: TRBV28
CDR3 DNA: TGTGCCAGCAGTTTAGGTGCCTTGACTAGATCCGCAGGGGAGACCCAGTACTTC
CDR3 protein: CASSLGALTRSAGETQYF

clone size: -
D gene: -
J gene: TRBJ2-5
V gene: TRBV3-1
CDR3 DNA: TGTGCCAGCAGCCAAGATTGGGCAGCTCAAGAGACCCAGTACTTC
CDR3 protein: CASSQDWAAQETQYF

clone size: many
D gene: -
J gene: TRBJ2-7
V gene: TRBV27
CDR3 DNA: TGTGCCAGCAGTTTGGCCGACCCTTCCTACGAGCAGTACTTC
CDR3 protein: CASSLADPSYEQYF

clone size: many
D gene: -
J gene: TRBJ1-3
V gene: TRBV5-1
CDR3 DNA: TGCGCCAGCAGGCCCACCGGGACCGAGGTAAACACCATATATTTT
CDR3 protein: CASRPTGTEVNTIYF

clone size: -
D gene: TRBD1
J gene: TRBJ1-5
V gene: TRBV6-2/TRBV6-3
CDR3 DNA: TGTGCCAGCAGTGCCCCAGGGGGCACTACTCAGCCCCAGCATTTT
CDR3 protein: CASSAPGGTTQPQHF

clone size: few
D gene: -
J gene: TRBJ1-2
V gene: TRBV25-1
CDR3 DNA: TGTGCCAGCAGTGGGTTGGACGTGGGACAAGTCTATGGCTACACCTTC
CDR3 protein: CASSGLDVGQVYGYTF

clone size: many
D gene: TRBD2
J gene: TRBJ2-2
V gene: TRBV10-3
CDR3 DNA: TGTGCCCATCGGTCAGCGGGGGGGATCACCGGGGAGCTGTTTTTT
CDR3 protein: CAHRSAGGITGELFF

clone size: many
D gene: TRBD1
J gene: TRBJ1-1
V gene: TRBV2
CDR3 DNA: TGTGCCAGCAGTTACGACAGGGGATGGGGGAACACTGAAGCTTTCTTT
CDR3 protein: CASSYDRGWGNTEAFF

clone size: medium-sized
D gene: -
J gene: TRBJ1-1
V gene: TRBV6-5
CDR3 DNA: TGTGCCAGCAGTTATCGGACGGAGAACACTGAAGCTTTCTTT
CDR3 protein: CASSYRTENTEAFF

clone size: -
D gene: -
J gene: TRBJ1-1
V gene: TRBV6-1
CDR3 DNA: TGTGCCAGCTTCGGGCCGCTGAACACTGAAGCTTTCTTT
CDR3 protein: CASFGPLNTEAFF

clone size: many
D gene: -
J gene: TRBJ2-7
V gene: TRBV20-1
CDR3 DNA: TGCAGTGCTAGAGATGGGAGCGAGGGGGAGCAGTACTTC
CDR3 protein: CSARDGSEGEQYF

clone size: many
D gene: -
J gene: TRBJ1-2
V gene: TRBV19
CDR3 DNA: TGTGCCAGTAGGAACGTAGCGGCAGGGAACTATGGCTACACCTTC
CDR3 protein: CASRNVAAGNYGYTF

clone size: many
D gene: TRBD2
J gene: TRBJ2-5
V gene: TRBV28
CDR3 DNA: TGTGCCAGCAGTCCGCGACTAGCGGGGGGTTCAGAGACCCAGTACTTC
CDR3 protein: CASSPRLAGGSETQYF

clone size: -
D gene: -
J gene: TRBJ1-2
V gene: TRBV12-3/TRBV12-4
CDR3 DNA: TGTGCCAGAAGTTCCTCCGGGACCGCGGGCTACACCTTC
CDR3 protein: CARSSSGTAGYTF

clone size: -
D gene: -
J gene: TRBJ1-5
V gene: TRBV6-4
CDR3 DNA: TGTGCCAGCAGTGCCCTGGACGGGGGTGGACAGCCCCAGCATTTT
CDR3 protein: CASSALDGGGQPQHF

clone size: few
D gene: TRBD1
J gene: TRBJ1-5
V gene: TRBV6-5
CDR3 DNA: TGTGCCAGCAGTTACCGGACAGGGCTTTATAGCAATCAGCCCCAGCATTTT
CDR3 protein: CASSYRTGLYSNQPQHF

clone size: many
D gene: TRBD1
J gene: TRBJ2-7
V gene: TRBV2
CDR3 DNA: TGTGCCAGCAGTTCCGGGACAGCCATCTCCTACGAGCAGTACTTC
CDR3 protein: CASSSGTAISYEQYF

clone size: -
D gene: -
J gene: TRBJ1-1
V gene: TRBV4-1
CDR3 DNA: TGCGCCAGCAGCCAATTCATCAAGCGGACATCGAACACTGAAGCTTTCTTT
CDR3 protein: CASSQFIKRTSNTEAFF

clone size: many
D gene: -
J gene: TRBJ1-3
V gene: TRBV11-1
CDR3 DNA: TGTGCCAGCAGCCCATTGGGCGGAAACTCTGGAAACACCATATATTTT
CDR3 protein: CASSPLGGNSGNTIYF

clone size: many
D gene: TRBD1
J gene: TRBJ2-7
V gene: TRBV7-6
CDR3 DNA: TGTGCCAGCAGCCTCCTCGGGACAGGGTTGAACGAGCAGTACTTC
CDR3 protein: CASSLLGTGLNEQYF

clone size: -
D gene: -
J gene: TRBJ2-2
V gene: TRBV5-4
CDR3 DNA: TGTGCCAGCAGCTTGGTTGCCGGGGGCCACACCGGGGAGCTGTTTTTT
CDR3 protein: CASSLVAGGHTGELFF

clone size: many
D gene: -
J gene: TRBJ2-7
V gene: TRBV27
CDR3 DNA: TGTGCCAGCAGTTTGGCCTGGGAAGACTACGAGCAGTACTTC
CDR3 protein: CASSLAWEDYEQYF